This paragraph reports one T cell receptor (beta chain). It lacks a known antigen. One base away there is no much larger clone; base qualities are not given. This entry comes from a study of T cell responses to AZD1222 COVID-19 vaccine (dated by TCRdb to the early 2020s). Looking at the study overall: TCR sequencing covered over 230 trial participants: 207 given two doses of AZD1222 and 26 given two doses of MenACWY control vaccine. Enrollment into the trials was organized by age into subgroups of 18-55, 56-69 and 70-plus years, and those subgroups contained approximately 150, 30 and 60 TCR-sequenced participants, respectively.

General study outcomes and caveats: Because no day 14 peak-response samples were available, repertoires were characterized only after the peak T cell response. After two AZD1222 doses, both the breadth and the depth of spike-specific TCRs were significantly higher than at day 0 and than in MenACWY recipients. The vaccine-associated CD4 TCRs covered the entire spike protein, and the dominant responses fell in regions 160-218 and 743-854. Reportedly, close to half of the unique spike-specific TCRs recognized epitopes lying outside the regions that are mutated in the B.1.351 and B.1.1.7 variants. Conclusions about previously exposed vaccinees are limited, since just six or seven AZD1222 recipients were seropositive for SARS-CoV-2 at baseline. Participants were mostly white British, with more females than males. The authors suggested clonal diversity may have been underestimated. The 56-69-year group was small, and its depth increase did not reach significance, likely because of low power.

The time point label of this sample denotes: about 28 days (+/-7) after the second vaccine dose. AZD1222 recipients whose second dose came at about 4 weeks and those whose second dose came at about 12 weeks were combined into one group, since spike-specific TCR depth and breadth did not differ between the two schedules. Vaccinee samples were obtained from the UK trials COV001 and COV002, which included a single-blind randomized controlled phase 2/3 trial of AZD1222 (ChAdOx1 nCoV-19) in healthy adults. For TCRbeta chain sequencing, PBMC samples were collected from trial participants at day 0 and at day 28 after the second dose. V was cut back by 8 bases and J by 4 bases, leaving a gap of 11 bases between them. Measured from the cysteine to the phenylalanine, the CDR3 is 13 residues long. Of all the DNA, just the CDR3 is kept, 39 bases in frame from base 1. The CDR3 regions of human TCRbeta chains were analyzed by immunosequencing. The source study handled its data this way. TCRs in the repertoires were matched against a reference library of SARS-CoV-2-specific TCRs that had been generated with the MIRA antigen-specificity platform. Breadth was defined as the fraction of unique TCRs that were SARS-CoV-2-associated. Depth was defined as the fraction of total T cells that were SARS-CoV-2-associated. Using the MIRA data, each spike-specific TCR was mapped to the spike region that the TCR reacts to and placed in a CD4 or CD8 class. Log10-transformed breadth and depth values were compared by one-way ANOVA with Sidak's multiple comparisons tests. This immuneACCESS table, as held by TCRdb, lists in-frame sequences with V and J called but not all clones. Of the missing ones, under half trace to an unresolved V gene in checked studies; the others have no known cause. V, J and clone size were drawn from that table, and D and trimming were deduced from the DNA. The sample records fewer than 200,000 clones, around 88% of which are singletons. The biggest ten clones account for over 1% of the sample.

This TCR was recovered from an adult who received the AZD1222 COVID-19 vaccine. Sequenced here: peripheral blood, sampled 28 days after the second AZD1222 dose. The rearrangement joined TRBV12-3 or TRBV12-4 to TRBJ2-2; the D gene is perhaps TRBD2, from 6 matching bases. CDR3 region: CASSGGFTGELFF. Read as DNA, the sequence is TGTGCCAGCTCCGGGGGTTTCACCGGGGAGCTGTTTTTT.